Below, one T cell receptor (beta chain) is given with its context. Its antigen is not known. These data are taken from a study of shared clonotypes between healthy human individuals. This CDR3 has 13 amino acids. Germline CDR1 is SEHNR and CDR2 is FQNEAQ (reference sequence). Regarding the study as a whole: Among donors, sharing of clonotypes was expected to be affected by sequencing depth. Naive CD4 clonotype sharing across four donors was about 5%. Relative to clonotypes present in all four donors, those not shared had lower generation probabilities.

The method was immunoSEQ multiplex PCR; TCRdb's version includes in-frame clones alone and lacks a portion of them. The sample lists roughly 500,000 clones, approximately 95% occurring once. V gene TRBV7-9 combines with J gene TRBJ2-5, with D unclear. The J call is uncertain, as TRBJ2-7 better fits the DNA end. The TCR originated in a woman younger than 45 in good health. The sequenced material came from naive CD4+ T cells sorted from blood. The subset was: CD45RA+ positively selected. The chain's CDR3 is CASSLAQPYEQYF. The CDR3 coding sequence is TGTGCCAGCAGCTTAGCACAGCCCTACGAGCAGTACTTC.